Detailed here is one T cell receptor (beta chain). Germline assignment: CDR1 MDHEN and CDR2 SYDVKM. V lost 4 bases and J lost 8; bases outside the gene matches: 10. The CDR3 totals 14 residues. Libraries were prepared by immunoSEQ multiplex PCR; TCRdb keeps only in-frame clonotypes and omits some of them. Of about 140,000 clones listed, 80% to 90% are singletons. This entry belongs to a study of blood T cell repertoires in COVID-19. Study summary: Some COVID-19 samples were acute and others convalescent; all came from the United States, Italy and Spain.

The sample comprised peripheral blood. The chain couples TRBV28 to TRBJ1-2; TRBD1 matches at 7 bases. This receptor was taken from a woman aged 60-70 years with active COVID-19. CDR3 nucleotides: TGTGCCAGCAGTTCCGGGACAGTGGGAAAAGGCTACACCTTC. It is translated as CASSSGTVGKGYTF.